Detailed here is one T cell receptor beta chain. The data belong to a study of cytomegalovirus exposure and HLA in healthy donors. PCR primers comprised 60 Vbeta and 13 Jbeta primers. Data came from immunoSEQ multiplex PCR; TCRdb stores just in-frame clones and leaves some out. Among around 190,000 clones listed, 79% were seen once. Sample: PBMCs. The sequence was collected from a young woman in good health and CMV-seronegative.

The CDR3 sequence is CASSPGWGNQETQYF. In nucleotides, the CDR3 is TGTGCCAGCAGCCCAGGGTGGGGAAACCAAGAGACCCAGTACTTC. The chain uses TRBV9 and TRBJ2-5; possible D gene TRBD1, 5 bases. Germline V gives CDR1 SGDLS, CDR2 YYNGEE. V lost 4 bases, J lost 0 bases, and 13 bases lay in between. The CDR3 is 15 amino acids. The full variable domain, completed using reference TRBV9 and TRBJ2-5, is DSGVTQTPKHLITATGQRVTLRCSPRSGDLSVYWYQQSLDQGLQFLIQYYNGEERAKGNILERFSAQQFPDLHSELNLSSLELGDSALYFCASSPGWGNQETQYFGPGTRLLVL.